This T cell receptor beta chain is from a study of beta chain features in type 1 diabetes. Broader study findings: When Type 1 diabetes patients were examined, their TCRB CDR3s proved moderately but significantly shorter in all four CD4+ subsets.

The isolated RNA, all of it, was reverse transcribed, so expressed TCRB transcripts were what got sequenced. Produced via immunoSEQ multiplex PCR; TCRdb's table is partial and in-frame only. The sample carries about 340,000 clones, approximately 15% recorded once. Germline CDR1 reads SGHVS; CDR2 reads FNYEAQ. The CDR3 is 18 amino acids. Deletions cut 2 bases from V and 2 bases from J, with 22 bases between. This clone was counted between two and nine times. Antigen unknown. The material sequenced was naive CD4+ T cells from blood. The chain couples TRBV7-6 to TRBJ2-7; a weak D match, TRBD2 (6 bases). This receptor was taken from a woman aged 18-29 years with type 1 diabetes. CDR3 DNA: TGTGCCAGCAGCTTAAAATCCCGCCCTTTAGCGGACACCTACGAGCAGTACTTC. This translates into CASSLKSRPLADTYEQYF. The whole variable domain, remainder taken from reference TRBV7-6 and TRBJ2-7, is GAGVSQSPRYKVTKRGQDVALRCDPISGHVSLYWYRQALGQGPEFLTYFNYEAQQDKSGLPNDRFSAERPEGSISTLTIQRTEQRDSAMYRCASSLKSRPLADTYEQYFGPGTRLTVT.